This TCR beta chain was captured by sequencing in a study of blood T cell repertoires in COVID-19. Study in general: COVID-19 samples from acute and convalescent phases originated in the United States, Italy and Spain. Nucleic acid was either cDNA or gDNA, and it came from T cells, B-cell-depleted T cells, or PBMCs.

Germline CDR1 is LGHDT and CDR2 is YNNKEL (reference sequence). CDR3 length: 13 residues. Trimming cost V 5 bases and J 5 bases, with 12 bases left between them. The authors' processing: Reference gene primers were amplified, and this amplification served to estimate nucleated cell counts. TCRdb keeps only in-frame clones here, not all; method: immunoSEQ multiplex PCR. V and J calls and clone size are given by that table; D and trimming were obtained from the DNA. The data hold about 210,000 clones, with roughly nine tenths observed a single time. The sample consisted of peripheral blood. The clonotype was recovered from a man aged 25 to 45 with acute or convalescent COVID-19. V gene TRBV3-1 (or the pseudogene TRBV3-2) combines with J gene TRBJ2-5; D gene ambiguous. The CDR3 sequence is CASSSVPWETQYF. As DNA, the CDR3 is TGTGCCAGCAGCTCAGTCCCGTGGGAGACCCAGTACTTC.